The 4 T cell receptor beta chains in this list originate from one sample, sequenced in a study of response to subunit inactivated influenza vaccine. TCRdb reprocessed the RT-PCR reads with MiXCR, giving one entry per CDR3 protein. The sample carries about 610,000 distinct CDR3 sequences, 12% to 15% recorded once. The sequences come from PBMCs from blood, collected roughly 12 days after vaccination. The source is a middle-aged man who received an inactivated influenza vaccine.

This rearrangement joins TRBV20-1 to TRBJ2-1, with TRBD1 as a possible D gene (6 bases). This CDR3 is 14 amino acids long. Per germline, CDR1 DFQATT and CDR2 SNEGSKA (reference sequence). V was trimmed by 0 bases and J by 11 bases, leaving 17 bases between them. CDR3 in DNA: TGCAGTGCTAGAGATATTTACAGGGCCGGGCAGCAGTTCTTC. Amino acids: CSARDIYRAGQQFF.

The V gene is TRBV15, the J gene TRBJ2-7; no clear D gene. Germline V lookup: CDR1 LNHNV, CDR2 YYDKDF (reference sequence). The germline V and J ends were trimmed by 3 bases and 0 bases, with 9 bases remaining between them. The length of the CDR3 is 14 residues. CDR3 protein: CATSRTVSSYEQYF. DNA of the CDR3: TGTGCCACCAGCAGGACGGTTAGCTCCTACGAGCAGTACTTC.

In its sample, this clonotype was seen a few times. V usage is TRBV19 and J usage is TRBJ2-1; possible D gene TRBD2, 5 bases. Trimming stripped 4 bases from V and 0 bases from J, with 10 bases between. The CDR3 covers 15 residues. Germline-derived CDR1 and CDR2 are LNHDA and SQIVND (reference sequence). As DNA, the CDR3 is TGTGCCAGTAGTACCGAGGGAAGCTCCTACAATGAGCAGTTCTTC. Translating gives CASSTEGSSYNEQFF.

This clonotype has a count of ten or more. The chain uses TRBV28 and TRBJ2-7; D uncertain. The germline CDR1 and CDR2 sequences are MDHEN and SYDVKM. The V and J ends lost 2 bases and 1 base respectively, with 6 bases between them. This CDR3 contains 13 residues. The CDR3 loop is CASSLVPSYEQYF. Here the CDR3 DNA reads TGTGCCAGCAGTTTAGTCCCTTCCTACGAGCAGTACTTC.